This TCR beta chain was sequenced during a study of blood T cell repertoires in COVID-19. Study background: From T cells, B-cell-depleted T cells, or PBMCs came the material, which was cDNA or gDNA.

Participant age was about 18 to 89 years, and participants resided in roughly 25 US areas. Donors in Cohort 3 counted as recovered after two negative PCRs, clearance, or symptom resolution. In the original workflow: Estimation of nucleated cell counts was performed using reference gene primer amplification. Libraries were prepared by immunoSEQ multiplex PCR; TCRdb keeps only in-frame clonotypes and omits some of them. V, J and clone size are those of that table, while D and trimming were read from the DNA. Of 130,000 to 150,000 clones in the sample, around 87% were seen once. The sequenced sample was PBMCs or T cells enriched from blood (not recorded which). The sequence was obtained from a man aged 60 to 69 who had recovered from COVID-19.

The CDR3: CASSLRRESTDTQYF. In DNA form, the CDR3 reads TGTGCCAGCAGCCTGCGGCGGGAGAGCACAGATACGCAGTATTTT. V and J are TRBV5-4 and TRBJ2-3; TRBD2 matches at 7 bases. The CDR3 spans 15 residues. V was clipped by 4 bases and J by 0 bases; unmatched bases: 5. Germline CDR1 and CDR2: SGHNT and YYREEE (reference sequence).